This T cell receptor (beta chain) derives from a study of T cell responses to AZD1222 COVID-19 vaccine. Libraries were prepared by immunoSEQ multiplex PCR; TCRdb keeps only in-frame clonotypes and omits some of them. In the table there are approximately 100,000 clones, less than 95% of which are singletons. The CDR3 contains 15 residues. The germline V gene has CDR1 SGHTA and CDR2 FQGTGA. J lost 8 bases, V lost 2 bases, and 5 bases had no gene match. Here the sequenced sample was peripheral blood, taken 28 days after the second AZD1222 dose. This chain links TRBV7-3 with TRBJ2-1; the match to TRBD2 covers 11 bases. This clonotype was obtained from an adult who received the AZD1222 COVID-19 vaccine. In DNA, the CDR3 is TGTGCCAGCAGCTTACTAGCGGGGGGCTTCGATGAGCAGTTCTTC. Translation: CASSLLAGGFDEQFF.